A selection of T cell receptor beta chains follows, all from one sample in a study of blood T cell repertoires in COVID-19. TCRdb's table, derived via immunoSEQ multiplex PCR, lists solely in-frame clones and lacks some. The top ten hold roughly 9.1% of the sample, which has 70,000 to 90,000 clones, around 85% seen once. Sequenced material: peripheral blood. The receptors here all came from a middle-aged man with COVID-19, enrolled during active disease. Both conserved end residues are part of each CDR3. D genes are given only for firm matches.

>TRBJ2-3|TRBD2|TRBV27|13
CASSGRAEDTQYF
>TRBJ2-2|NA|TRBV19|15
CASSSSGSNTGELFF
>TRBJ2-7|NA|TRBV5-6|14
CASESGKGLYEQYF
>TRBJ2-3|TRBD2|TRBV25-1|15
CASSDTSGPTDTQYF
>TRBJ1-5|NA|TRBV12-3/TRBV12-4|13
CASSLGGGQPQHF
>TRBJ1-5|NA|TRBV6-2/TRBV6-3|16
CASSSRVPGGNQPQHF
>TRBJ1-2|NA|TRBV7-2|15
CASSPNRETYYGYTF
>TRBJ1-3|NA|TRBV18|15
CASSPDRDSGNTIYF
>TRBJ1-6|TRBD1|TRBV30|14
CAWRATGGPSPLHF
>TRBJ2-7|NA|TRBV19|14
CASSIRQGSYEQYF
>TRBJ2-5|TRBD2|TRBV24-1|16
CATRDRGLAGQETQYF
>TRBJ2-2|TRBD1|TRBV19|15
CAIRQGSANTGELFF
>TRBJ1-2|NA|TRBV28|13
CASSSGRFYGYTF
>TRBJ1-3|NA|TRBV7-2|14
CASSLGGPGNTIYF
>TRBJ2-2|NA|TRBV2|15
CASRRGAGTAGELFF
>TRBJ2-7|TRBD2|TRBV4-2|18
CASSQDPLVSGATYEQYF
>TRBJ1-2|NA|TRBV28|13
CATPHRGSEGYTF
>TRBJ2-5|NA|TRBV10-3|14
CAISEGQAGETQYF
>TRBJ2-5|NA|TRBV11-3|15
CASSLVTGSRETQYF
>TRBJ2-1|NA|TRBV18|16
CASSPPGGRFYNEQFF
>TRBJ1-1|TRBD1|TRBV2|14
CASKETGVRTEAFF
>TRBJ1-5|TRBD1|TRBV24-1|14
CATSEPGQYQPQHF
>TRBJ2-7|NA|TRBV6-2/TRBV6-3|13
CASSYVTNYEQYF
>TRBJ1-5|TRBD1|TRBV6-6|15
CASGDRDGVNQPQHF
>TRBJ1-2|NA|TRBV19|14
CASSLRDFSYGYTF
>TRBJ2-3|NA|TRBV6-5|13
CASSFPPTDTQYF
>TRBJ2-1|TRBD2|TRBV7-8|15
CASSLGLASGDEQFF
>TRBJ1-4|TRBD1|TRBV30|15
CAWGSLQGAGEKLFF
>TRBJ1-4|NA|TRBV6-5|13
CASSFRGNEKLFF
>TRBJ2-3|NA|TRBV24-1|16
CATSDLRFASADTQYF
>TRBJ2-7|TRBD2|TRBV28|13
CASRLAGSYEQYF
>TRBJ2-1|TRBD2|TRBV28|19
CASSFPPTGLAASYNEQFF
>TRBJ2-7|NA|TRBV24-1|14
CATRGAGPHAEQYF
>TRBJ2-5|NA|TRBV30|14
CAWSSGSGQETQYF
>TRBJ2-2|NA|TRBV7-2|14
CASTWTVETGELFF